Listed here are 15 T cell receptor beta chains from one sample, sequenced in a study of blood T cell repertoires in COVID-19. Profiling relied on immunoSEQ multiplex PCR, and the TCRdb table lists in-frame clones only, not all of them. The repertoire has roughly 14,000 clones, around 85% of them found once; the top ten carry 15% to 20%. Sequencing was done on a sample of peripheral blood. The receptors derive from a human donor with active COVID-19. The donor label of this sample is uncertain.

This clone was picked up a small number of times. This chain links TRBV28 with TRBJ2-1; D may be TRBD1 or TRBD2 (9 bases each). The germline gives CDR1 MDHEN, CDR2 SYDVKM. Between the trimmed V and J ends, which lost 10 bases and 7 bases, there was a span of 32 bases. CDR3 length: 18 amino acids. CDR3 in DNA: TGTGCCACCGTTCCGGGACAGGGTTGGCTAGCGGGATCAAATGAGCAGTTCTTC. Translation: CATVPGQGWLAGSNEQFF.

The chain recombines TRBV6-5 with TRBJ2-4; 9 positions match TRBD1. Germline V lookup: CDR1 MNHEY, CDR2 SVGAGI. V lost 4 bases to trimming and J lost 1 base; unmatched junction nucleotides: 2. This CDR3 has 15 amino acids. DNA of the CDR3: TGTGCCAGCAGTTTTGGGACAGGGGCCAAAAACATTCAGTACTTC. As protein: CASSFGTGAKNIQYF.

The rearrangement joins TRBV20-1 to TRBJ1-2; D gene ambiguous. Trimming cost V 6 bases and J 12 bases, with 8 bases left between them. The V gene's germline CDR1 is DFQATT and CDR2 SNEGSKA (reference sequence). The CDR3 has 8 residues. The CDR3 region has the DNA TGCAGTGCCGAGGGCCACACCTTC. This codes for CSAEGHTF.

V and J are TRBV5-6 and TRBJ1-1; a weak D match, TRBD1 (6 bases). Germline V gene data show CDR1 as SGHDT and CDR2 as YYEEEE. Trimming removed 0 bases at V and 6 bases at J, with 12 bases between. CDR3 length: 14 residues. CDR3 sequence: CASSLVRGWAEAFF. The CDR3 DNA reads TGTGCCAGCAGCTTGGTTAGGGGGTGGGCTGAAGCTTTCTTT.

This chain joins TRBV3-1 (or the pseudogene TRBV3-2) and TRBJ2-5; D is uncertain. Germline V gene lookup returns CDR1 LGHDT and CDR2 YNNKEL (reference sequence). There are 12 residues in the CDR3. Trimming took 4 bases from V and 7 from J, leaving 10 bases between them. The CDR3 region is CASSPVRGTQYF. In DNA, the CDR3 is TGTGCCAGCAGCCCGGTTCGTGGGACCCAGTACTTC.

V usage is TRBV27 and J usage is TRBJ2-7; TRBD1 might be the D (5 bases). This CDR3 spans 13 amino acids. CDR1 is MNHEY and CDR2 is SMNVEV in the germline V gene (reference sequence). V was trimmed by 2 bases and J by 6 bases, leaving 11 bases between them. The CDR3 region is CASSLQGVAEQYF. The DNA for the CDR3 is TGTGCCAGCAGTTTACAAGGGGTAGCCGAGCAGTACTTC.

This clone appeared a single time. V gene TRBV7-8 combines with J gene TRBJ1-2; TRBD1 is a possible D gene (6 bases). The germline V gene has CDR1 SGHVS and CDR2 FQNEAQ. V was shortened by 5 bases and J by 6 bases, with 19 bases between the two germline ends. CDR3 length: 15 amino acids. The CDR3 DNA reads TGTGCCAGCAGCCGTTCACAGGGTTCCCCCAATGGCTACACCTTC. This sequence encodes CASSRSQGSPNGYTF.

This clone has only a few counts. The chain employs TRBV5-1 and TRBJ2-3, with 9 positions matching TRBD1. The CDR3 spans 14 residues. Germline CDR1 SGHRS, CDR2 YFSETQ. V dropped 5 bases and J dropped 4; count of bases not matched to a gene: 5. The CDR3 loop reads CASRGQGSSDTQYF. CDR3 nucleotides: TGCGCCAGCAGGGGACAGGGTAGTTCAGATACGCAGTATTTT. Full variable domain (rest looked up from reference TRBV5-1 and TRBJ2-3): KAGVTQTPRYLIKTRGQQVTLSCSPISGHRSVSWYQQTPGQGLQFLFEYFSETQRNKGNFPGRFSGRQFSNSRSEMNVSTLELGDSALYLCASRGQGSSDTQYFGPGTRLTVL.

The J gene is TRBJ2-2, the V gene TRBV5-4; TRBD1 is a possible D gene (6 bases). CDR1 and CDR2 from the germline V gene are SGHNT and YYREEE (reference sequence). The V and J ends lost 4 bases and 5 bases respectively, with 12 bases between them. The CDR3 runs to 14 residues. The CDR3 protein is CASSKQGKTGELFF. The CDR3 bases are TGTGCCAGCAGCAAACAGGGAAAAACCGGGGAGCTGTTTTTT.

The CDR3 spells CASSSKTGGNFYEQFF. DNA for the CDR3: TGTGCCAGTAGTTCGAAAACAGGGGGCAATTTCTATGAGCAGTTCTTC. The chain is built from TRBV19 and TRBJ2-1; 9 nucleotides align to TRBD1. V gave up 5 bases and J gave up 8 bases; unmatched junction bases: 13. CDR3 size: 16 residues. Per the germline V gene, CDR1 is LNHDA and CDR2 is SQIVND (reference sequence). Drawing the rest from reference TRBV19 and TRBJ2-1, the complete variable domain is DGGITQSPKYLFRKEGQNVTLSCEQNLNHDAMYWYRQDPGQGLRLIYYSQIVNDFQKGDIAEGYSVSREKKESFPLTVTSAQKNPTAFYLCASSSKTGGNFYEQFFGPGTRLTVL.

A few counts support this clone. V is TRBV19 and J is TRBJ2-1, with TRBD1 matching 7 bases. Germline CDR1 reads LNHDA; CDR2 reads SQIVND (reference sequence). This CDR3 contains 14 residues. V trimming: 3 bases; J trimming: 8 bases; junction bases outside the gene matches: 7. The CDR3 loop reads CASSIKGAGDEQFF. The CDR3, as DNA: TGTGCCAGTAGTATTAAGGGGGCTGGAGATGAGCAGTTCTTC. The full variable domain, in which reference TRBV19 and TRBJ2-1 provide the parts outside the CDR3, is DGGITQSPKYLFRKEGQNVTLSCEQNLNHDAMYWYRQDPGQGLRLIYYSQIVNDFQKGDIAEGYSVSREKKESFPLTVTSAQKNPTAFYLCASSIKGAGDEQFFGPGTRLTVL.

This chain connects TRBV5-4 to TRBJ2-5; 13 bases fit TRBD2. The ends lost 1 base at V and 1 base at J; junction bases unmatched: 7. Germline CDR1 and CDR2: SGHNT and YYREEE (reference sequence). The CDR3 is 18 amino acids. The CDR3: CASSLIGTSGTLQETQYF. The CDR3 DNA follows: TGTGCCAGCAGCTTGATCGGGACTAGCGGGACCCTCCAAGAGACCCAGTACTTC.

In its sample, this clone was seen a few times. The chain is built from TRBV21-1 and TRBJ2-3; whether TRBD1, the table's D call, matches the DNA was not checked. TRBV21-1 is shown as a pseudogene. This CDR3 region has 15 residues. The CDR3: CASSTWDRGADTQYF. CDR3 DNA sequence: TGTGCCAGCAGCACCTGGGACAGGGGCGCAGATACGCAGTATTTT.

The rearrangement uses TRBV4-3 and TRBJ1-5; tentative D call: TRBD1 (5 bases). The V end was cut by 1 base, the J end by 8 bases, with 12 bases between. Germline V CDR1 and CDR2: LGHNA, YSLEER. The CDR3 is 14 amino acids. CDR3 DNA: TGCGCCAGCAGCCAAGGGCAGGGTGAGGAGCCCCAGCATTTT. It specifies CASSQGQGEEPQHF.

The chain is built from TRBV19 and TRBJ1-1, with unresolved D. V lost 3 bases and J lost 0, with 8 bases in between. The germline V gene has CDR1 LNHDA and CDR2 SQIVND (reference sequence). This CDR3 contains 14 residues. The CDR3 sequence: CASSIGLLNTEAFF. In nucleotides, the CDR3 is TGTGCCAGTAGTATTGGACTTTTGAACACTGAAGCTTTCTTT.